The text below deals with one T cell receptor beta chain. The antigen is not known. Libraries were prepared by immunoSEQ multiplex PCR; TCRdb keeps only in-frame clonotypes and omits some of them. Of 95,000 to 150,000 clones in the sample, approximately 86% were seen once. The data derive from a study of PD-1 blockade in mismatch repair-deficient tumors. The study, taken as a whole, reports: Rapid post-treatment expansion, then contraction, generally preceding radiologic response, marked tumor-resident clones.

The V gene's germline CDR1 is SEHNR and CDR2 FQNEAQ (reference sequence). This CDR3 region has 15 residues. V lost 5 bases and J lost 0, with 11 bases in between. All patients were mismatch repair deficient, assessed by either PCR or immunohistochemistry. TCR sequencing covered a few patients who responded to pembrolizumab. The V and J genes are TRBV7-9 and TRBJ2-4; TRBD1 might be the D (5 bases). Specimen: peripheral blood, collected 44 weeks after starting pembrolizumab. This clonotype originated in an adult with mismatch repair-deficient cancer. This CDR3 is CASSPGSLAKNIQYF. The CDR3 DNA follows: TGTGCCAGCAGCCCAGGGTCCTTAGCCAAAAACATTCAGTACTTC.